This T cell receptor beta chain was obtained from a study of multiple sclerosis patients with progressive multifocal leukoencephalopathy. Study results and limitations: TRBV and TRBJ usage showed no common pattern when PML developed. It is unclear whether the findings reflect JC virus infection or general immunocompromise.

In regard to this clone: Antigen specificity is unknown.

Sample time point: less than 15 months of natalizumab therapy. Every listed patient previously received interferon beta; all PML patients were women. Germline V gene sequence: CDR1 SGDLS, CDR2 YYNGEE. CDR3 length: 15 amino acids. The germline V and J ends were trimmed by 0 bases and 6 bases, with 13 bases remaining between them. Libraries were prepared by immunoSEQ multiplex PCR; TCRdb keeps only in-frame clonotypes and omits some of them. The profile shows under 30,000 clones, 75% to 95% of them singletons. This clonotype was obtained from a man aged 30-40 years with multiple sclerosis. The sample was PBMCs, taken from a patient treated with natalizumab. V gene TRBV9 combines with J gene TRBJ2-1; D is unresolved. The CDR3 DNA is TGTGCCAGCAGCGTAGATTCGGTGGGCCCCAATGAGCAGTTCTTC. It translates to CASSVDSVGPNEQFF.